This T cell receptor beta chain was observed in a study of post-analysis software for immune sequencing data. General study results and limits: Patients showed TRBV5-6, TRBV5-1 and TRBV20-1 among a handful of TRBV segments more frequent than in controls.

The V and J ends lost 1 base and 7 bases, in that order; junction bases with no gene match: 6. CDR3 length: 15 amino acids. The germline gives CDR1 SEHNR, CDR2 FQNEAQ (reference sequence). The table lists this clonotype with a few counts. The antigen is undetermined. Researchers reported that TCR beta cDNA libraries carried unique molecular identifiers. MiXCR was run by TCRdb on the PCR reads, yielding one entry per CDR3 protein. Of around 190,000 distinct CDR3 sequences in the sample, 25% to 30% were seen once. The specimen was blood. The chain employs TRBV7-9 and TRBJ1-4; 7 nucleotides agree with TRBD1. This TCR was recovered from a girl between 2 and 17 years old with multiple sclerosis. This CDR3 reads CASSLEGTVSEKLFF. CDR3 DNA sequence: TGTGCCAGCAGCTTAGAAGGGACAGTATCTGAAAAACTGTTTTTT.